This T cell receptor beta chain was captured by sequencing in a study of T-cell reconstitution after alpha-beta-depleted transplantation in children. The TCRbeta library was prepared with unique molecular identifiers. TCRdb redid the calling of the PCR reads with MiXCR, one entry per CDR3 protein. The table lists some 490,000 distinct CDR3 sequences, about 12% of them singletons. V was trimmed by 5 bases and J by 3 bases, leaving 15 bases between them. CDR3 length: 15 residues. This clonotype was recorded at least ten times. This sequence originates from a human donor who donated a stem cell graft to a child with combined immunodeficiency. V usage is TRBV12-3 or TRBV12-4 and J usage is TRBJ2-3; D remains ambiguous. The source was PBMCs from the stem cell graft donor, collected from the stem cell graft. This chain's CDR3 is CASSRRGDRTDTQYF. CDR3 sequence (DNA): TGTGCCAGCAGTCGTAGAGGCGACCGGACAGATACGCAGTATTTT.